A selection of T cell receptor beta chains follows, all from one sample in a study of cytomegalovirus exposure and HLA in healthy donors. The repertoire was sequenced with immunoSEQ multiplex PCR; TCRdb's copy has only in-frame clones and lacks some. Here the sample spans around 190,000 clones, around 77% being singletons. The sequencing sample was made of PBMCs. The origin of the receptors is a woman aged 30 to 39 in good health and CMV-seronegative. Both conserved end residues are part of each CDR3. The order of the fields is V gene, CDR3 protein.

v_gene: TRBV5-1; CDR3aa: CASSLEQGVEAFF
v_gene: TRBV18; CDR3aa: CASSPLRAGGPGNSPLHF
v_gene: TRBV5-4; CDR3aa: CASSWGLAGGLNTGELFF
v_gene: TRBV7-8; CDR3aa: CASSPSSRVAEAFF
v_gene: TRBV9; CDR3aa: CASSVALTTDTQYF
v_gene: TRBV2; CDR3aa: CASSEDRDPNYGYTF
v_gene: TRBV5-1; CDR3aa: CASSLEAFSSYEQYF
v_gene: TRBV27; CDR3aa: CASSSGIRDTQYF
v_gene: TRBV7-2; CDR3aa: CASSRGLAGDSWEQYF
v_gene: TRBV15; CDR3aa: CATSRDSQETQYF
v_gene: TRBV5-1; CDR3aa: CASSLTGGGPGGDGYTF
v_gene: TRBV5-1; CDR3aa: CASSSRPSVTDTQYF
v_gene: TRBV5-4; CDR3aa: CASSFQFSYGYTF
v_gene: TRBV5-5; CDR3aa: CASSLGVYEQYF
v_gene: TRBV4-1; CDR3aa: CASSQKGQDTNQPQHF
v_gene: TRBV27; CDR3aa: CASRLNWRAKTTQYF
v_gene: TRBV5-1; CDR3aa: CASSWQGGDGHEQYF
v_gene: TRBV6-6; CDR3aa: CASSGGWDTQYF
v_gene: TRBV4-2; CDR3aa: CASSLIPGLEAGELFF
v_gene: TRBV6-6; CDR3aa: CASTRRDTQYF
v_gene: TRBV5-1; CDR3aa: CASSIGLVPETQYF
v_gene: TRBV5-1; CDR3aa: CASSVNFDSHGQYF
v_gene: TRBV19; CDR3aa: CASIGFTSGNTIYF
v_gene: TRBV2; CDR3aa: CASSADSNQPQHF
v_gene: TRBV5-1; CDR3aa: CASSLTGASYEQYF
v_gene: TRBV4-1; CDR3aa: CASSQAGQGPRVFQPQHF
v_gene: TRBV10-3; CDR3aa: CAISESGPEKLFF
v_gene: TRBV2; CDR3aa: CASTEDRGLTEAFF
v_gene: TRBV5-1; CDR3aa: CASSFSNEQFF
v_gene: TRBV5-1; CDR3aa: CASSLFSPGNTIYF
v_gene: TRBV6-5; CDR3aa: CASSYPAGGADTQYF
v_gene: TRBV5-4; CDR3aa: CASSLGGAYGYTF
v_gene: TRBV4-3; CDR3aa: CASSPSQTDYYGYTF
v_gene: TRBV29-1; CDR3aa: CSGRPPAGLSYNEQFF
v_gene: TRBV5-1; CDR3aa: CASSLVAGLSGNTIYF
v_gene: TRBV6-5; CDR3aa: CASSYSLNQPQHF
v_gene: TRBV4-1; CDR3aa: CASSQTPRSSPLHF
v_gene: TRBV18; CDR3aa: CASSPRRAPGGYGYTF
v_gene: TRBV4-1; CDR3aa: CASSQEVEQDYGYTF
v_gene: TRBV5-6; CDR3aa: CASSLGTRGGTEAFF
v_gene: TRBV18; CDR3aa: CASSPKVSSGRAWDF
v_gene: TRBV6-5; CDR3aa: CASSYSGQGDSPLHF
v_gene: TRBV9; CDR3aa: CASSGQGFRGYTF
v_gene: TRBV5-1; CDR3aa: CASSQNSGNTIYF
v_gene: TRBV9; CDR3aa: CASSVGGGVYGYTF
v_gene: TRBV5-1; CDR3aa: CASSLGQGEGTQYF
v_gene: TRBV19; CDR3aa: CASSISSGGSAYEQYF
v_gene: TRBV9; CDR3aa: CASSSGLTPLDTQYF
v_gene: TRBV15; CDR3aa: CATSRGRGLATEAFF
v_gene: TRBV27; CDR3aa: CASSPWTSGTETQYF
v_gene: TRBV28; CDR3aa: CASSLLGGSSETQYF
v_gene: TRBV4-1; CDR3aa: CASSQAGTGAGYTF
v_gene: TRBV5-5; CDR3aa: CASSPRRGPGYTGELFF
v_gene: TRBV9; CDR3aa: CASSVLGLAGDNEQFF